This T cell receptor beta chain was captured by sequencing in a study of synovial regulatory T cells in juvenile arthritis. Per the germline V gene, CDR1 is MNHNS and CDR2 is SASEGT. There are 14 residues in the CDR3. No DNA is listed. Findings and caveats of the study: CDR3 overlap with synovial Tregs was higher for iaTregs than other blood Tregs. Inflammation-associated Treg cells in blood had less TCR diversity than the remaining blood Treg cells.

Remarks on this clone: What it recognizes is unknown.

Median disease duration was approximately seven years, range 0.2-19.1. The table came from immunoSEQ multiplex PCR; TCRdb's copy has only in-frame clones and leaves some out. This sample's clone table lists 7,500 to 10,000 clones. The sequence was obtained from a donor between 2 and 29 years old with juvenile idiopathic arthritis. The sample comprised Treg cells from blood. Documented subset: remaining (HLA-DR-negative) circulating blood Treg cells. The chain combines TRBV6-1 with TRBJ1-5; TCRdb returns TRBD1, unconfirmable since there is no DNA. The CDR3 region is CASSEQTGDQPQHF.